This TCR beta chain is from a study of tumor and adjacent non-tumor tissue in lung cancer (dated by TCRdb to about 2018). Study-level background: The cohort included 12 adenocarcinoma, 2 squamous cell carcinoma and 1 small cell lung cancer patients. More than 25 paired specimens, one tumor and one normal lung sample per patient, were profiled by TCRbeta CDR3 sequencing. Sequencing produced more than 100,000,000 productive TCRbeta reads in total, an average of about 4.2 million reads per sample. Ages among the approximately 15 patients ranged from about 30 to 85 years, there were 10 or so men and 5 women, and disease was at TNM stage I to III. Using bulk TCRbeta repertoires from 15 lung cancer patients, the study set lung tumor tissue side by side with matched distant non-tumor lung tissue. Results and caveats for the whole study, not just this receptor: The sequencing platform is not named in the methods, and unique molecular identifiers are not mentioned. Peripheral blood was not sequenced, so blood TCRbeta repertoires in these lung cancer patients were not examined. With only approximately 16 patients in the cohort, the authors noted that larger samples and more detailed clinical data are needed. Significantly higher TCR diversity (inverse Simpson) was observed in tumor tissue than in normal lung tissue (approximately 440 vs 150, P = 0.0075, Mann-Whitney U test). A significantly larger cumulative share of the repertoire was made up by the top 100 clones in normal lung than in tumor tissue. Younger patients had significantly higher TCR diversity, and higher tumor TCR diversity was associated with shorter overall and disease-free survival.

RNA was extracted from bulk unsorted tissue and checked for quality with a NanoDrop ND-1000 and an Agilent 2100. For the normal lung samples, distant non-tumor tissue was collected more than 3 cm away from the tumor edge. All donors had newly diagnosed lung cancer, had not received prior chemotherapy, and were admitted for thoracic surgery in China between August and November 2014. The study excluded patients who had received radiotherapy or chemotherapy before or who had another cancer at the same time. Pieces of surgical tissue measuring roughly 1-2 cm3 were kept in RNAlater solution and stored at -80 degrees C until use. Points on this clonotype: Its antigen is currently not known. Base qualities are missing; no much larger clone stands one base away.

The germline V gene encodes CDR1 SGHRS and CDR2 YFSETQ. Trimming takes 4 bases from V and 3 bases from J, and the germline ends sit 13 bases apart. The CDR3 contains 15 residues, cysteine and phenylalanine counted. Just CDR3 DNA is preserved here, 45 bases in frame from base 1. The library was produced with multiplex PCR. Instrument on record: Illumina HiSeq 2500. Following protocols modified from ARM-PCR, the researchers constructed TCRbeta libraries through three rounds of nested PCR with primers (Table S4). Before sequencing, PCR products of 200-500 bp were cut from the gel and purified using the QIAquick gel extraction kit. For the original study's pipeline: Reads were cleaned with Trimmomatic, merged with FLASH into complete CDR3 sequences, and assigned to V(D)J germline segments with MiTCR. Clonal diversity was computed as the inverse Simpson's index with VDJtools. In-frame sequences without a premature stop codon were defined as productive reads. Starting from the raw public reads, TCRdb applied fastp trimming at Q25, assembled clones with MiXCR and retained in-frame beta chains. A single entry per CDR3 protein holds the most common genes and DNA from its merged rows. TCRdb's processing, not the study's, gives the V and J calls here. The sample profile shows about 60,000 distinct CDR3 sequences; about 61% of them were found once. Less than 35% of the sample comes from the top ten.

Material: distant non-tumor lung tissue. This receptor was taken from a man in his 70s with non-small cell lung cancer. This sequence uses TRBV5-1 and TRBJ1-4; tentative D gene TRBD1, with 6 bases matching. The CDR3 protein is CASSMHRASNEKLFF. At the DNA level, the sequence is TGCGCCAGCAGCATGCACAGGGCGTCTAATGAAAAACTGTTTTTT. Joined to the reference TRBV5-1 and TRBJ1-4 proteins, this CDR3 gives the full variable domain: KAGVTQTPRYLIKTRGQQVTLSCSPISGHRSVSWYQQTPGQGLQFLFEYFSETQRNKGNFPGRFSGRQFSNSRSEMNVSTLELGDSALYLCASSMHRASNEKLFFGSGTQLSVL.